Sequencing of this TCR beta chain was carried out in a study of shared clonotypes between healthy human individuals (dated by TCRdb to the early 2020s). General notes on the study: The cohort included a few men and two women between 18 and 49 years of age. Libraries were prepared and TCR repertoires were sequenced by different laboratories using diverse techniques, in order to increase sequencing depth and limit assay-specific biases. To estimate repertoire size and how much clonotypes are shared between individuals, the study performed deep sequencing of blood TCR repertoires from roughly five healthy adults. Each donor's leukapheresis produced roughly between about 0.85 and 10 billion PBMCs. Per donor, three plates each were used for CD4 naive and CD4 memory, two for CD8 naive, and one for CD8 memory. The paper as a whole reports these results and caveats: The small number of donors limited the genetic and exposure-history diversity represented. Approximately 4.8% of naive CD4, 3.5% of naive CD8, 2% to 2.5% of memory CD4, and over 0.35% of memory CD8 clonotypes were shared across a few donors. Rarefaction of sorted-subset datasets indicated incomplete sequencing despite the large sequencing depth. Compared with non-shared clonotypes, clonotypes shared by all four sorted-subset donors had higher generation probabilities. Pairwise subsampling led to the expectation that sequencing depth would affect the degree of clonotype sharing among donors. Estimated clonotype richness was generally larger for naive than for memory subsets. Only blood was sampled, and tissue TCR repertoires likely differ from those in blood.

The donors were healthy, HIV-negative adults who had no recently reported acute infections or vaccinations. Only Caucasian adults living in Nashville, Tennessee, USA were represented among the donors. CD4+ T cells were enriched by magnetic negative selection, after which naive cells were positively selected on CD45RA and the negative fraction was taken as the memory subset. Blood was collected by leukapheresis, and PBMCs were isolated by Ficoll-Histopaque density gradient centrifugation and then cryopreserved in liquid nitrogen vapor phase. Analytical flow cytometry was used to check the purity and quantity of each magnetically sorted T cell population. Genomic DNA was isolated from every sorted fraction and measured by UV absorbance on a Nanodrop 2000c. In regard to this clone: The target of this receptor is not known. No base-level quality is on record; no much larger clone is a single base apart.

Using the deep immunoSEQ assay, TCR CDR3 regions were amplified from genomic DNA by multiplex PCR. Genomic DNA extracted from each cell subset was distributed evenly over all wells of several immunoSEQ 96-well plates, and each plate served as one replicate. For sorted subsets, about 200 ng genomic DNA, equal to tens of thousands of T cell genomes, was loaded into each replicate PCR. The purified libraries were quantified using a Qubit 3.0 fluorometer, sized with a Bioanalyzer 2100, and then quantified again using the KAPA Library Quantification kit. Every immunoSEQ 96-well plate was sequenced on a separate single-read 150-cycle Illumina NextSeq 550 flow cell. Per the original workflow: Because the immunoSEQ output held only junctional sequences and lacked quality scores, the filtering could not match the filtering applied to full-length reads. Sequences were annotated with PyIR, a Python wrapper for IgBLAST v1.9, using IMGT germline references to assign V/J genes and CDR3. Reads with weak V/J assignments (E-value above 1e-6), missing CDR3, stop codons, out-of-frame junctions, or ambiguous translated residues were removed. V3J clonotypes were defined as sequences sharing an identical inferred V gene, J gene, and CDR3 amino acid sequence. To compute the percentage overlap between repertoires, the number of shared unique clonotypes was divided by the size of the smaller repertoire. Three approaches were used to assess repertoire richness: RTK rarefaction, the Chao1 estimator, and Recon v2.1 estimates of unobserved clonotypes. Generation probabilities were computed with OLGA for all TCRbeta clonotypes obtained by the gDNA method from several donors. The immuneACCESS repertoire file appears here via TCRdb, limited to in-frame rearrangements. These files lack a portion of the clones; in checked studies, under half of the deficit traces to unresolved V genes, and the cause of the others is not known. The V and J calls and clone size come from that table; D and trimming were worked out from the DNA. This sample gives about 990,000 clones in total; about 80% of them show up just once. Together, the top ten hold 0.6% to 0.75% of the sample.

The CDR3 numbers 12 residues from cysteine through phenylalanine. The kept DNA is CDR3 alone, 36 bases in frame from the first base. V and J lose 4 bases and 2 bases, and a span of 8 bases separates them. For CDR1 and CDR2, the germline V gene lists SQVTM and ANQGSEA. The sequence was obtained from a man between 18 and 35 years old in good health. Some clones in this sample may be carry-over from other donors' samples. In this chain, TRBV29-1 is recombined with TRBJ1-2, with the D segment identity uncertain. Sequencing was done on a sample of memory CD4+ T cells from PBMCs. According to the study, the label for this sample's cell subset or site signals: CD45RA-negative fraction. The CDR3: CSVGRANYGYTF. The nucleotide sequence is TGCAGCGTTGGTAGGGCCAACTATGGCTACACCTTC.